This T cell receptor beta chain was captured in a study of tumor and adjacent non-tumor tissue in lung cancer. TCRbeta libraries were built with three rounds of nested PCR, modified from ARM-PCR. TCRdb redid the calling of the multiplex PCR reads with MiXCR, one entry per CDR3 protein. The data contain roughly 75,000 distinct CDR3 sequences, roughly 80% of them seen just once; the ten biggest clones take up around 12%. This sample's RNA came from whole unsorted tissue. Germline CDR1 and CDR2: DFQATT and SNEGSKA (reference sequence). This CDR3 is 14 amino acids long. Notes on this clonotype: Compared with germline, one end of the junction differs, possibly owing to a read error.

The sequencing input was lung tumor tissue. This receptor was taken from a woman aged 45-59 years with non-small cell lung cancer. The chain links TRBV20-1 to TRBJ1-6; D gene unclear. CDR3 region: CSAYRQEGDSSLHF. The CDR3 DNA is TGCAGTGCCTATAGACAAGAAGGAGATTCATCCCTCCACTTT.